This T cell receptor beta chain was sequenced in a study of cytomegalovirus exposure and HLA in healthy donors. Looking at the study overall: An early release of data contained 75 million to 100 million unique TCRs, which came from HLA-typed donors. Study results and limitations: A missense variant in DCLRE1C was later tied to TCR beta V- and J-gene trimming. In a later analysis, across HLA loci, associated TCR counts were highest for DRB1, lowest for HLA-C.

Primers: 60 Vbeta forward and 13 Jbeta reverse. Clones were sequenced by immunoSEQ multiplex PCR, and TCRdb holds only the in-frame ones, with some missing. The sample lists roughly 120,000 clones, more than 60% occurring once. On this clone itself: The antigen remains undetermined. An end of the junction does not agree with germline; a read error may underlie this. The same CDR3 is also encoded by other DNA sequences in this sample.

The sample taken for sequencing was PBMCs. This sequence was found in a woman between 40 and 50 years old in good health and CMV-seropositive.

CDR3 region: CASSQERGHYGYTF. The CDR3, as DNA: TGTGCCAGTAGCCAAGAGCGAGGGCACTATGGCTACACCTTC. This chain links TRBV4-2 with TRBJ1-2; D remains ambiguous. The CDR3 has 14 residues. Germline CDR1 and CDR2: LGHNA and YNFKEQ.